A selection of T cell receptor beta chains follows, all from one sample in a study of blood T cells in healthy people across ages. TCRdb reanalysed the 5' RACE reads using MiXCR and keeps one entry per CDR3 protein. This table holds about 560,000 distinct CDR3 sequences, about a quarter found once. These same data were also listed under a study on T cells of mothers and their children.

The specimen sequenced was blood. Receptor source: a boy aged 2 to 10 in good health. The CDR3 runs from the conserved cysteine through the conserved F or W. A D gene is named only where the DNA matches it firmly. A clone size is listed for some rows: how often the clone was seen (once, few, many), or a class if it is expanded.

TRBV12-3/TRBV12-4	TRBJ2-1	-	-	CASSFGPNNEQFF	TGTGCCAGCAGTTTTGGACCGAACAATGAGCAGTTCTTC
TRBV2	TRBJ1-1	-	-	CASSVDTEAFF	TGTGCCAGCAGCGTGGACACTGAAGCTTTCTTT
TRBV15	TRBJ2-7	-	many	CATSRDRGPYEQYF	TGTGCCACCAGCAGAGACAGGGGTCCCTACGAGCAGTACTTC
TRBV5-4	TRBJ2-1	TRBD1	few	CASSLDRGRWNEQFF	TGTGCCAGCAGCTTAGACAGGGGGCGTTGGAATGAGCAGTTCTTC
TRBV6-5	TRBJ2-5	-	-	CASSYTAPSVSVETQYF	TGTGCCAGCAGTTACACGGCCCCGAGTGTGAGCGTGGAGACCCAGTACTTC
TRBV5-1	TRBJ2-5	-	-	CASSRPGGHQDF	TGCGCCAGCAGCCGGCCGGGGGGCCATCAGGACTTC
TRBV20-1	TRBJ2-5	TRBD2	-	CSAALAGVKVTQYF	TGCAGTGCGGCTCTAGCGGGAGTTAAAGTGACCCAGTACTTC
TRBV25-1	TRBJ1-3	TRBD1	-	CASSGGPGQASGNTIYF	TGTGCCAGCAGTGGGGGCCCGGGACAGGCCTCTGGAAACACCATATATTTT
TRBV5-7	TRBJ2-7	TRBD2	few	CASSSGTSEGPEYERYF	TGTGCCAGCAGCTCGGGGACTAGCGAGGGGCCTGAATACGAGCGGTACTTC
TRBV2	TRBJ2-3	TRBD2	-	CASSDPAGGSDTQYF	TGTGCCAGCAGTGATCCAGCGGGAGGATCTGATACGCAGTATTTT
TRBV19	TRBJ2-7	-	-	CASSMAVTYEQYF	TGTGCCAGTAGTATGGCTGTAACCTACGAGCAGTACTTC
TRBV12-3/TRBV12-4	TRBJ1-1	-	few	CASSLETRPLGDEAFF	TGTGCCAGCAGTTTAGAAACCCGGCCTTTGGGGGACGAAGCTTTCTTT
TRBV19	TRBJ2-1	-	-	CASSLWSNEQFF	TGTGCCAGTAGCCTGTGGAGTAATGAGCAGTTCTTC
TRBV11-2	TRBJ2-3	-	-	CASSPAPSTDTQYF	TGTGCCAGCAGCCCCGCCCCATCGACAGATACGCAGTATTTT
TRBV6-2/TRBV6-3	TRBJ2-7	-	-	CASSYAGQGTYEQYF	TGTGCCAGCAGTTACGCGGGTCAGGGGACCTACGAGCAGTACTTC
TRBV6-2/TRBV6-3	TRBJ2-7	TRBD2	-	CASSPRRLAATKPGNEQYF	TGTGCCAGCAGTCCCCGGCGGCTAGCGGCTACCAAACCGGGAAACGAGCAGTACTTC
TRBV3-1	TRBJ2-3	TRBD2	-	CASIGTGSGRGDTQYF	TGTGCCAGCATCGGAACAGGGAGCGGGAGAGGAGATACGCAGTATTTT
TRBV4-3	TRBJ1-1	-	-	CASSQKWGNTEAFF	TGCGCCAGCAGCCAAAAATGGGGGAACACTGAAGCTTTCTTT
TRBV20-1	TRBJ2-1	-	few	CSASRDGAYNEQFF	TGCAGTGCTAGCCGGGACGGCGCGTACAATGAGCAGTTCTTC
TRBV12-5	TRBJ1-5	TRBD1	-	CASGHGQGAEQPQHF	TGTGCTAGTGGCCACGGACAGGGGGCGGAACAGCCCCAGCATTTT
TRBV11-2	TRBJ1-3	-	-	CASSLGHALNTIYF	TGTGCCAGCAGCTTAGGGCACGCATTAAACACCATATATTTT
TRBV10-3	TRBJ2-2	TRBD1	-	CAMGETGQGISGELFF	TGTGCCATGGGAGAAACGGGACAGGGAATCTCCGGGGAGCTGTTTTTT
TRBV29-1	TRBJ2-7	-	few	CSVEVVQTYEQYF	TGCAGCGTTGAAGTGGTCCAGACCTACGAGCAGTACTTC
TRBV11-2	TRBJ2-7	TRBD2	few	CASSILAGTYEQYF	TGTGCCAGCAGTATACTAGCGGGGACCTACGAGCAGTACTTC
TRBV19	TRBJ2-7	-	-	CASSIAQATYEQYF	TGTGCCAGTAGTATAGCCCAGGCAACCTACGAGCAGTACTTC
TRBV12-3/TRBV12-4	TRBJ1-2	TRBD1	-	CASGTGLGYTF	TGTGCCAGCGGGACAGGGTTGGGCTACACCTTC
TRBV6-6	TRBJ2-1	TRBD2	-	CASSYGGLAVYNEQFF	TGTGCCAGCAGTTACGGGGGACTAGCGGTATACAATGAGCAGTTCTTC
TRBV20-1	TRBJ1-2	-	-	CSASEQNRGYGYTF	TGCAGTGCTTCGGAACAGAACAGAGGGTATGGCTACACCTTC
TRBV14	TRBJ2-1	TRBD1	-	CASSTREGQDYYNEQFF	TGTGCCAGCAGCACCCGAGAGGGACAGGATTACTACAATGAGCAGTTCTTC
TRBV7-6	TRBJ1-1	-	-	CASSSRINTEAFF	TGTGCCAGCAGCTCCAGGATTAACACTGAAGCTTTCTTT
TRBV6-5	TRBJ2-5	-	-	CASRRFGGTQETQYF	TGTGCCAGCAGGCGCTTTGGCGGGACCCAAGAGACCCAGTACTTC
TRBV20-1	TRBJ2-6	-	few	CSTKRVGILSGANVLTF	TGCAGTACAAAGCGCGTGGGGATTCTCTCTGGGGCCAACGTCCTGACTTTC
TRBV20-1	TRBJ2-1	-	few	CSARGPHRYEQFF	TGCAGTGCTAGAGGTCCCCATAGGTATGAGCAGTTCTTC
TRBV10-3	TRBJ2-6	-	few	CAISDRELRSGANVLTF	TGTGCCATCAGTGACCGGGAGTTAAGGTCTGGGGCCAACGTCCTGACTTTC
TRBV12-3/TRBV12-4	TRBJ1-1	TRBD1	-	CASSFIGTATEAFF	TGTGCCAGCAGTTTCATCGGGACAGCTACTGAAGCTTTCTTT
TRBV7-3	TRBJ1-2	TRBD1	-	CASSPDRAGGGYTF	TGTGCCAGCAGCCCGGACAGGGCTGGAGGCGGCTACACCTTC
TRBV9	TRBJ1-1	-	few	CASSVGGVLNTEAFF	TGTGCCAGCAGCGTAGGAGGCGTCCTGAACACTGAAGCTTTCTTT
TRBV5-1	TRBJ2-2	TRBD2	-	CASSYERGNTGELFF	TGCGCCAGCAGTTATGAGCGGGGGAACACCGGGGAGCTGTTTTTT
TRBV5-1	TRBJ2-2	-	-	CASTTSNTGELFF	TGCGCCAGCACCACCTCGAACACCGGGGAGCTGTTTTTT
TRBV11-3	TRBJ2-2	-	once	CASSLGGNTRELFF	TGTGCCAGCAGCTTAGGAGGGAACACCAGGGAGCTGTTTTTT
TRBV9	TRBJ1-2	-	-	CASTTPGRALSYTF	TGTGCCAGCACCACCCCGGGCAGGGCCCTCAGCTACACCTTC
TRBV5-5	TRBJ2-7	TRBD1	few	CASSYSGQVHYEQYF	TGTGCCAGCAGCTACTCAGGACAGGTCCACTACGAGCAGTACTTC
TRBV5-6	TRBJ2-1	-	many	CASSPKNGFKLSYNEQFF	TGTGCCAGCAGCCCTAAAAACGGATTTAAGCTCTCCTACAATGAGCAGTTCTTC
TRBV29-1	TRBJ2-3	-	few	CSVVPNSADTQYF	TGCAGCGTTGTACCCAATTCGGCAGATACGCAGTATTTT
TRBV29-1	TRBJ2-7	-	-	CSVEAGGSYEQYF	TGCAGCGTTGAAGCTGGGGGATCCTACGAGCAGTACTTC